These 16 T cell receptor beta chains came from one sample sequenced in a study of early T cells in non-severe SARS-CoV-2 infection. TCRdb recomputed calls from the 5' RACE reads with MiXCR, one row per CDR3 protein. Of approximately 77,000 distinct CDR3 sequences listed, 5% were seen once; the top ten hold approximately 7%. Sequenced material: whole blood, taken at baseline. Receptor source: an adult who was a healthcare worker with PCR-confirmed SARS-CoV-2 infection or an uninfected control (not recorded which).

At least ten counts were recorded for this clonotype. The V gene is TRBV24-1, the J gene TRBJ2-1; the D gene is possibly TRBD2 (6 bases). Germline CDR1 is KGHDR and CDR2 is SFDVKD. Trimming pared 4 bases from V and 3 bases from J, leaving 9 bases between. This CDR3 has 14 residues. CDR3 in amino acids: CATSERRDYNEQFF. CDR3 DNA: TGTGCCACCAGTGAAAGGAGGGACTACAATGAGCAGTTCTTC.

The chain is built from TRBV11-2 and TRBJ2-3; D tentatively reads TRBD1 or TRBD2 (5 bases each). The CDR3 sequence is 13 residues long. Germline V gives CDR1 SGHAT, CDR2 FQNNGV. Between the trimmed V and J ends, which lost 6 bases and 7 bases, there was a span of 14 bases. The CDR3 nucleotides read TGTGCCAGCAGGTTCGACTGGGGGTATACGCAGTATTTT. Translating it yields CASRFDWGYTQYF.

This clonotype was observed many times. The chain carries TRBV7-2 and TRBJ2-1; 7 positions agree with TRBD1. Per the germline V gene, CDR1 is SGHTA and CDR2 is FQGNSA. This CDR3 has 11 residues. V dropped 6 bases and J dropped 15; count of bases not matched to a gene: 8. This CDR3 reads CASSFGTVGFF. The CDR3 nucleotides are TGTGCCAGCAGTTTTGGGACAGTGGGGTTCTTC.

This clonotype appeared many times. An end of the junction does not agree with germline; a read error may underlie this. This chain links TRBV7-7 with TRBJ2-5; D tentatively reads TRBD1 or TRBD2 (5 bases each). Germline CDR1 and CDR2: SSHAT and FNYEAQ (reference sequence). There are 14 residues in the CDR3. As DNA, the CDR3 is TGTGCCAGCAGCCGAGGGGAGTACCAGGAGACCCAGTACTTC. Amino acid sequence: CASSRGEYQETQYF.

This clonotype was seen repeatedly, ten times or more. The gene calls are TRBV7-2 and TRBJ2-3; 7 positions match TRBD1. CDR3 length: 17 amino acids. Trimming took 0 bases from V and 1 from J; bases not matched to a gene: 7. The germline CDR1 and CDR2 sequences are SGHTA and FQGNSA. The CDR3 nucleotides are TGTGCCAGCAGCTTAGCGTCGAGAGGGGGCCGCACAGATACGCAGTATTTT. Its translation: CASSLASRGGRTDTQYF.

This clonotype came up a few times. Just one base apart from a much larger clone, this may be a read error. This chain links TRBV7-2 with TRBJ2-1; 7 positions match TRBD1. The germline V gene encodes CDR1 SGHTA and CDR2 FQGNSA. The CDR3 covers 15 residues. The junction had 11 bases not matched to a gene; V was cut back by 10 bases and J by 2 bases. CDR3 coding DNA: TGTGCCAACAATATCGACAGGGACACCTACAATGAGCAGTTCTTC. Residues: CANNIDRDTYNEQFF.

The genes are TRBV3-1 and TRBJ1-1; D is unclear. Looked up from germline, CDR1 is LGHDT and CDR2 is YNNKEL (reference sequence). The CDR3 has 15 amino acids. V lost 4 bases and J 0 bases, leaving 12 bases between the germline ends. The CDR3 spells CASSLLGAMNTEAFF. The CDR3 DNA sequence: TGTGCCAGCAGCCTACTTGGAGCCATGAACACTGAAGCTTTCTTT.

This clonotype was recorded many times. The chain recombines TRBV27 with TRBJ2-1, with D perhaps matching TRBD1 or TRBD2 (6 bases each). V was cut by 5 bases and J by 6 bases, with 14 bases left in between. The CDR3 sequence is 14 residues long. CDR1 and CDR2 from the germline V gene are MNHEY and SMNVEV (reference sequence). CDR3 nucleotides: TGTGCCAGCAGTATCCCGGGGGCGGTCAATGAGCAGTTCTTC. Encoded protein: CASSIPGAVNEQFF.

This clonotype was seen more than once but under ten times. J is TRBJ1-2 and V is TRBV27, with D hard to call. V was trimmed by 5 bases and J by 6 bases, leaving 16 bases between them. This CDR3 spans 14 amino acids. Germline V lookup: CDR1 MNHEY, CDR2 SMNVEV (reference sequence). The CDR3 DNA follows: TGTGCCAGCAGTCCGTATCCGTCTTCGGATGGCTACACCTTC. It translates to CASSPYPSSDGYTF.

V and J are TRBV2 and TRBJ2-7; the match to TRBD2 covers 14 bases. Germline CDR1 SNHLY, CDR2 FYNNEI. The CDR3 runs 18 residues. The V and J ends lost 0 bases and 7 bases, in that order; junction bases with no gene match: 11. The CDR3 loop reads CASSEALLPGLAGEEQYF. The CDR3 nucleotides are TGTGCCAGCAGTGAAGCGCTCCTCCCGGGACTAGCGGGAGAAGAGCAGTACTTC.

This clonotype was counted many times. CDR3: CSARNRVTPYNEQFF. The DNA of the CDR3 is TGCAGTGCTAGAAACAGGGTGACCCCTTACAATGAGCAGTTCTTC. The chain has TRBV20-1 and TRBJ2-1; maybe TRBD1 (6 bases). Trimming pared 2 bases from V and 4 bases from J, leaving 15 bases between. The CDR3 is 15 residues long. From germline, CDR1 is DFQATT and CDR2 SNEGSKA (reference sequence).

This clonotype came up many times. V is TRBV5-1 and J is TRBJ2-7, with 10 bases that match TRBD2. V was pared by 1 base and J by 3 bases, with 7 bases of the junction left unmatched. The CDR3 is 16 amino acids. Germline V CDR1 and CDR2: SGHRS, YFSETQ. The CDR3 DNA reads as TGCGCCAGCAGCTTGAGCCGGCTAGCGGGGGACTACGAGCAGTACTTC. Protein product: CASSLSRLAGDYEQYF.

The chain recombines TRBV27 with TRBJ2-3; 8 positions match TRBD2. V shed 6 bases and J 2 bases; nucleotides not matched to a gene: 4. Germline V lookup: CDR1 MNHEY, CDR2 SMNVEV (reference sequence). The CDR3 is 14 residues long. The CDR3 sequence is CASRDGLATDTQYF. Written as DNA, the CDR3 is TGTGCCAGCAGAGACGGACTAGCCACAGATACGCAGTATTTT.

This clonotype has more than one count but fewer than ten. The rearrangement links TRBV7-2 to TRBJ2-1; D might be TRBD2 (5 bases). V was cut by 5 bases and J by 0 bases, with 14 bases left in between. CDR3 length: 16 amino acids. CDR1 is SGHTA, CDR2 FQGNSA, per germline. The CDR3 loop reads CASSREVASSYNEQFF. The CDR3 bases are TGTGCCAGCAGCCGAGAGGTAGCGAGCTCCTACAATGAGCAGTTCTTC. Together with reference TRBV7-2 and TRBJ2-1, the CDR3 gives the full variable domain: GAGVSQSPSNKVTEKGKDVELRCDPISGHTALYWYRQSLGQGLEFLIYFQGNSAPDKSGLPSDRFSAERTGGSVSTLTIQRTQQEDSAVYLCASSREVASSYNEQFFGPGTRLTVL.

V gene TRBV12-3 or TRBV12-4 combines with J gene TRBJ2-1; 10 positions agree with TRBD2. The V segment lost 2 bases and the J segment 5 bases; nucleotides outside the gene matches: 9. The CDR3 length is 17 residues. As DNA, the CDR3 is TGTGCCAGCAGTTTAAAAGGTAGCGGGGGGACCAACAATGAGCAGTTCTTC. Translation: CASSLKGSGGTNNEQFF.

This clonotype was picked up a small number of times. This chain links TRBV5-4 with TRBJ2-5; D uncertain. The V gene lost 4 bases and the J gene lost 5 bases, with 21 bases spanning the gap. Germline V gene data show CDR1 as SGHNT and CDR2 as YYREEE (reference sequence). The CDR3 runs 16 residues. CDR3 nucleotide sequence: TGTGCCAGCAGCCTACCTAGGGCCACAGAGAGGGAGACCCAGTACTTC. Translating gives CASSLPRATERETQYF.